The sequence of this T cell receptor (beta chain) was determined in a study of blood T cell repertoires in COVID-19. Study overall: Sites in the United States, Italy and Spain provided acute and convalescent COVID-19 samples. Nucleic acid was either cDNA or gDNA, and it came from T cells, B-cell-depleted T cells, or PBMCs.

This clone was seen a handful of times. CDR1 and CDR2 from the germline V gene are LNHDA and SQIVND (reference sequence). Trimming removed 2 bases from V and 0 bases from J, with 7 bases in between. This CDR3 comprises 14 residues. Source study methods: Reference gene primer amplification gave estimated nucleated cell counts. Profiling relied on immunoSEQ multiplex PCR, and the TCRdb table lists in-frame clones only, not all of them. V, J and clone size are those of that table, while D and trimming were read from the DNA. In the table there are 200,000 to 300,000 clones, approximately 83% of which are singletons.

The chain has TRBV19 and TRBJ1-1; possibly TRBD1 for D (5 bases). This receptor was taken from a woman in her twenties or thirties who had recovered from COVID-19. Material for sequencing was peripheral blood. CDR3 DNA sequence: TGTGCCAGTAGTATAACAGGATTGAACACTGAAGCTTTCTTT. Protein product: CASSITGLNTEAFF.